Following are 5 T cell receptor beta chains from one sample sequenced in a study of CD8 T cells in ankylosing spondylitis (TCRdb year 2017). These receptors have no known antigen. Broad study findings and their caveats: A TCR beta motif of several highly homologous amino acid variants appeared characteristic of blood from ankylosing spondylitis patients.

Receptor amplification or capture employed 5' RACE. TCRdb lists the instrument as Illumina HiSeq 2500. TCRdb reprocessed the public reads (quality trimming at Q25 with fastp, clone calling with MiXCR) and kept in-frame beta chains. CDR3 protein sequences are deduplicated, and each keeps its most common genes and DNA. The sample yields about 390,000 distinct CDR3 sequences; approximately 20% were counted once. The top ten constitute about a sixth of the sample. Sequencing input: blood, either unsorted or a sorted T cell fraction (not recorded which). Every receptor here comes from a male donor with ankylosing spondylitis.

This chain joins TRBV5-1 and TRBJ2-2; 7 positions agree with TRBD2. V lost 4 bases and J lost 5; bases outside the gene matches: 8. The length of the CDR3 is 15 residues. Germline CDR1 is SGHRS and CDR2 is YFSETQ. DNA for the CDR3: TGCGCCAGCAGCCCCTTAGAGGGAGGGACCGGGGAGCTGTTTTTT. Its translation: CASSPLEGGTGELFF.

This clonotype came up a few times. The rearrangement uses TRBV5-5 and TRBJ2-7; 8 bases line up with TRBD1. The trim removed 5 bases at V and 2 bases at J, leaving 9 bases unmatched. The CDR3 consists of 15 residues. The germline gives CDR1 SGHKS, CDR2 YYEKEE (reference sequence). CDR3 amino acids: CASRYTGTGPYEQYF. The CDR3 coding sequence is TGTGCCAGCAGGTATACCGGGACAGGCCCCTACGAGCAGTACTTC.

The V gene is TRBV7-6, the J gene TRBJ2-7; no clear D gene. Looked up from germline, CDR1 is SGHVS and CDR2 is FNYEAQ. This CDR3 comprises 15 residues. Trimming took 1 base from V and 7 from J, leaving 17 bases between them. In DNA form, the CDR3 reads TGTGCCAGCAGCTTAGAGCCGAATGGATATACGGAGCAGTACTTC. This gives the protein CASSLEPNGYTEQYF.

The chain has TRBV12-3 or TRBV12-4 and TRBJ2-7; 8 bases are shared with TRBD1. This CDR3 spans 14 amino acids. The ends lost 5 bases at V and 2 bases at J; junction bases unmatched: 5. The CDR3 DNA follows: TGTGCCAGCAGTCGGACAGGGCCGCCCTACGAGCAGTACTTC. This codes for CASSRTGPPYEQYF.

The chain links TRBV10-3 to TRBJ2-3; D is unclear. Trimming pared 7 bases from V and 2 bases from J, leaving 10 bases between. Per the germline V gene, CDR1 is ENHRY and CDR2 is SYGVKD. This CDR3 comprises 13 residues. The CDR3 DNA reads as TGTGCCATCAACAGAGATCCCACAGATACGCAGTATTTT. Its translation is CAINRDPTDTQYF.